This TCR beta chain derives from a study of cytomegalovirus exposure and HLA in healthy donors. Study results and caveats: Roughly uniform depth of sequencing across donors was assumed in presence/absence analyses.

Of note for this clone: Its antigen is not known.

The PCR ran on 60 Vbeta and 13 Jbeta primers. Clones were read by immunoSEQ multiplex PCR, and TCRdb kept only the in-frame ones, dropping some. The table records tens of thousands of clones, about 65% of them present only once. This CDR3 comprises 16 residues. Germline V gives CDR1 SGHRS, CDR2 YFSETQ. The V gene end was trimmed by 3 bases and the J gene end by 0 bases; junction bases not matched to a gene: 8. Sequenced material: PBMCs. The origin of this receptor is a man aged 50 to 60 in good health and CMV-seropositive. The chain links TRBV5-1 to TRBJ1-1; 7 bases agree with TRBD1. CDR3 loop: CASSSLSGQLNTEAFF. CDR3 in DNA: TGCGCCAGCAGCTCATTATCGGGACAGCTGAACACTGAAGCTTTCTTT.